The 16 T cell receptor beta chains in this list originate from one sample, sequenced in a study of T-cell reconstitution after alpha-beta-depleted transplantation in children. Unique molecular identifiers tagged the TCRbeta library. A single record per CDR3 protein comes from TCRdb applying MiXCR to the PCR reads. The repertoire includes about 72,000 distinct CDR3 sequences, 7.3% of them detected once, and around 2.6% sits in the top ten. This sample comprised PBMCs from the stem cell graft donor, obtained from the stem cell graft. These receptors originate from a human donor who donated a stem cell graft to a child with acute lymphoblastic leukemia.

This clonotype was picked up a small number of times. The chain carries TRBV3-1 and TRBJ1-2; D gene unclear. The V and J ends lost 3 bases and 4 bases respectively, with 6 bases between them. The CDR3 spans 12 residues. Germline CDR1 is LGHDT and CDR2 is YNNKEL (reference sequence). CDR3 in DNA: TGTGCCAGCAGCCATGAAACCTATGGCTACACCTTC. Translated: CASSHETYGYTF.

The J gene is TRBJ2-1, the V gene TRBV29-1; 8 bases are a match to TRBD1. The length of the CDR3 is 14 residues. The J segment lost 7 bases and the V segment lost 4 bases, leaving 9 bases of the junction unmatched. Germline V CDR1 and CDR2: SQVTM, ANQGSEA. DNA for the CDR3: TGCAGCGTTGTTCCAGGGGGCGCAGGGAATGAGCAGTTCTTC. Translating gives CSVVPGGAGNEQFF.

This clonotype appeared many times. One end of the junction fails to match germline, which may point to a read error. The chain links TRBV27 to TRBJ2-7, with D perhaps TRBD1 (6 bases). CDR3 length: 13 residues. CDR1 MNHEY and CDR2 SMNVEV come from the germline V gene (reference sequence). The CDR3 sequence: CASSNQGTYDQYF. The CDR3, as DNA: TGTGCCAGCAGCAACCAGGGGACCTACGATCAGTACTTC.

This clonotype was seen more than once but under ten times. J is TRBJ1-5 and V is TRBV12-3 or TRBV12-4; 10 nucleotides agree with TRBD1. Trimming at V came to 7 bases and at J to 4 bases, leaving 7 bases not matched to a gene. The CDR3 length is 15 residues. The CDR3 sequence is CASTPGTGANQPQHF. CDR3 sequence (DNA): TGTGCCAGCACCCCCGGGACAGGGGCGAATCAGCCCCAGCATTTT.

This clonotype has ten or more counts. The chain combines TRBV5-1 with TRBJ2-5, with D unresolved. Trimming stripped 0 bases from V and 5 bases from J, with 23 bases between. The germline V gene encodes CDR1 SGHRS and CDR2 YFSETQ. The CDR3 covers 18 residues. CDR3 loop: CASSLVNSPGYPGETQYF. In nucleotides, the CDR3 is TGCGCCAGCAGCTTGGTAAACAGTCCGGGTTACCCTGGGGAGACCCAGTACTTC.

CDR3 nucleotides: TGTGCCATCAGTGAGTCTACAGGAAACACCGGGGAGCTGTTTTTT. It yields the protein CAISESTGNTGELFF. The gene calls are TRBV10-3 and TRBJ2-2, with a possible D match to TRBD1 (5 bases). This CDR3 region has 15 residues. Trimming removed 0 bases at V and 2 bases at J, with 7 bases between. In germline, CDR1 is ENHRY, CDR2 SYGVKD.

This clonotype occurred a few times. The chain couples TRBV18 to TRBJ2-7; D possibly corresponds to TRBD2 (5 bases). The CDR3 runs 13 residues. V gave up 1 base and J gave up 4 bases, with 8 bases separating them. CDR1 is KGHSH, CDR2 LQKENI, per germline. DNA of the CDR3: TGTGCCAGCTCACCACTTCGGGGATACGAGCAGTACTTC. Translation gives CASSPLRGYEQYF.

This clonotype was detected many times. The chain employs TRBV14 and TRBJ2-7; TRBD1 might be the D (6 bases). V was trimmed by 3 bases and J by 3 bases, leaving 12 bases between them. The V gene's germline CDR1 is SGHDN and CDR2 FVKESK. The CDR3 consists of 14 residues. CDR3 in DNA: TGTGCCAGCAGCCACCGGACAGCCAACTACGAGCAGTACTTC. Amino acid sequence: CASSHRTANYEQYF.

This clonotype was detected ten times or more. This chain uses TRBV11-1 with TRBJ2-7, with 10 positions matching TRBD2. With V trimmed by 2 bases and J by 4 bases, 5 bases remained unmatched. Germline V gene sequence: CDR1 SGHAT, CDR2 FQDESV (reference sequence). This CDR3 is 15 amino acids long. CDR3 region: CASSLLAGGGYEQYF. The CDR3 DNA follows: TGTGCCAGCAGCTTATTAGCGGGAGGAGGATACGAGCAGTACTTC.

In its sample, this clonotype was seen many times. A junction end diverges from the germline sequence, so it may reflect a read error. The J gene is TRBJ2-5, the V gene TRBV12-3 or TRBV12-4, with TRBD2 identical over 12 bases. There are 15 residues in the CDR3. CDR3 in DNA: TGTGCCAGCAGTCTAGCGGGGGGGTTTCTAGAGACCCAGTACTTC. This gives the protein CASSLAGGFLETQYF.

The table lists this clonotype with many counts. The J gene is TRBJ1-2, the V gene TRBV4-1, with no clear D. The CDR3 runs to 14 residues. The V and J ends lost 0 bases and 1 base respectively, with 6 bases between them. CDR1 MGHRA and CDR2 YSYEKL come from the germline V gene. As DNA, the CDR3 is TGCGCCAGCAGCCAAGATTGGGGTAACTATGGCTACACCTTC. Translation gives CASSQDWGNYGYTF.

Ten or more counts support this clonotype. J is TRBJ2-5 and V is TRBV5-5, with 7 positions matching TRBD1. CDR3 size: 16 residues. Germline lookup yields CDR1 SGHKS and CDR2 YYEKEE (reference sequence). Trimming took 0 bases from V and 5 from J; bases not matched to a gene: 10. CDR3 amino acids: CASSLVAAGGWETQYF. Written as DNA, the CDR3 is TGTGCCAGCAGCTTGGTGGCCGCAGGGGGTTGGGAGACCCAGTACTTC. Full variable domain (missing parts from reference TRBV5-5 and TRBJ2-5): DAGVTQSPTHLIKTRGQQVTLRCSPISGHKSVSWYQQVLGQGPQFIFQYYEKEERGRGNFPDRFSARQFPNYSSELNVNALLLGDSALYLCASSLVAAGGWETQYFGPGTRLLVL.

This clonotype has ten or more counts. V gene TRBV28 combines with J gene TRBJ1-1, with TRBD1 identical over 9 bases. The CDR3 has 15 amino acids. Unmatched junction bases numbered 10, after V lost 6 bases and J lost 5 bases. In germline, CDR1 is MDHEN, CDR2 SYDVKM. The DNA for the CDR3 is TGTGCCAGCAGCCGACCGGGACAGGGAGGGACTGAAGCTTTCTTT. It codes for CASSRPGQGGTEAFF. Full variable domain (missing parts from reference TRBV28 and TRBJ1-1): DVKVTQSSRYLVKRTGEKVFLECVQDMDHENMFWYRQDPGLGLRLIYFSYDVKMKEKGDIPEGYSVSREKKERFSLILESASTNQTSMYLCASSRPGQGGTEAFFGQGTRLTVV.

The table lists this clonotype with many counts. CDR3 residues: CSARDPRGSTDTQYF. CDR3 DNA: TGCAGTGCTAGAGATCCGCGTGGGAGCACAGATACGCAGTATTTT. The chain carries TRBV20-1 and TRBJ2-3; D unclear. This CDR3 has 15 amino acids. Germline loops: CDR1 DFQATT, CDR2 SNEGSKA (reference sequence). The germline V and J ends were trimmed by 0 bases and 0 bases, with 10 bases remaining between them.

The sample holds many counts of this clonotype. Sequence at one end of the junction differs from germline and may be a read error. The V call is TRBV29-1, the J call TRBJ2-3, with D maybe TRBD1 (6 bases). The CDR3 is 14 amino acids. Per the germline V gene, CDR1 is SQVTM and CDR2 is ANQGSEA. CDR3 bases: TGCAGTCGCCCGGGGACAACAAGCACATATACGCAGTATTTT. Protein product: CSRPGTTSTYTQYF.

This clonotype has ten or more counts. CDR3 residues: CASRRVLGTAISGNTIYF. The CDR3 nucleotides read TGTGCCAGCAGAAGGGTCCTCGGGACAGCCATCTCTGGAAACACCATATATTTT. The rearrangement uses TRBV6-2 or TRBV6-3 and TRBJ1-3; 7 bases align to TRBD1. V dropped 6 bases and J dropped 0; count of bases not matched to a gene: 14. The CDR3 runs to 18 residues. Germline-derived CDR1 and CDR2 are MNHEY and SVGEGT.